These 5 T cell receptor beta chains share one sample of origin, sequenced in a study of T-cell reconstitution after alpha-beta-depleted transplantation in children. TCRbeta library construction was performed incorporating unique molecular identifiers. TCRdb reprocessed the PCR reads with MiXCR, giving one entry per CDR3 protein. The sample yields roughly 490,000 distinct CDR3 sequences, 11% seen once. The specimen was PBMCs, mostly from graft donor cells, collected 180 days after TCRalphabeta/CD19-depleted stem cell transplant. The origin of the receptors is a female patient aged 2-9 years who had a stem cell transplant for aplastic anemia, so the T cells may come from the graft donor.

CDR3 sequence: CASSLTPIGSYNEQFF. CDR3 DNA: TGTGCCAGCAGTTTAACCCCTATTGGCTCCTACAATGAGCAGTTCTTC. The chain employs TRBV27 and TRBJ2-1, with D hard to call. In germline, CDR1 is MNHEY, CDR2 SMNVEV (reference sequence). The V end lost 2 bases, the J end lost 0 bases, and 11 bases lay between the germline ends. The CDR3 contains 16 residues.

This clonotype has only a few counts. The genes are TRBV27 and TRBJ2-1; 8 nucleotides line up with TRBD2. The length of the CDR3 is 15 residues. The V segment lost 7 bases and the J segment 10 bases; nucleotides outside the gene matches: 15. CDR1 is MNHEY, CDR2 SMNVEV, per germline (reference sequence). CDR3 nucleotide sequence: TGTGCCAGCACCGGTGAATTCGGGAGGGTCTCGGAGCAGTTCTTC. It specifies CASTGEFGRVSEQFF.

The J gene is TRBJ2-1, the V gene TRBV10-3, with 12 bases fitting TRBD2. This CDR3 has 15 residues. The ends lost 2 bases at V and 8 bases at J; junction bases unmatched: 4. The germline V gene has CDR1 ENHRY and CDR2 SYGVKD. CDR3 region: CAISEKTSGSDEQFF. The CDR3 DNA reads TGTGCCATCAGTGAGAAGACTAGCGGGAGTGATGAGCAGTTCTTC.

This clonotype was seen a handful of times. This sequence joins TRBV6-1 and TRBJ2-6; the D gene is possibly TRBD1 (6 bases). V lost 9 bases and J lost 2, with 14 bases in between. This CDR3 contains 15 residues. Germline CDR1 is MNHNS and CDR2 is SASEGT. CDR3 region: CASYSQGTGANVLTF. The CDR3 region has the DNA TGTGCCAGTTACTCCCAGGGGACTGGGGCCAACGTCCTGACTTTC.

This clonotype was picked up a small number of times. The rearrangement uses TRBV7-9 and TRBJ2-1; D perhaps matches TRBD2 (6 bases). The V gene's germline CDR1 is SEHNR and CDR2 FQNEAQ (reference sequence). The CDR3 length is 15 residues. V was shortened by 6 bases and J by 0 bases, with 12 bases between the two germline ends. The CDR3 loop is CASSPRGTSYNEQFF. Here the CDR3 DNA reads TGTGCCAGCAGTCCTCGGGGGACCTCCTACAATGAGCAGTTCTTC.